A selection of T cell receptor beta chains follows, all from one sample in a study of cytomegalovirus exposure and HLA in healthy donors. Using immunoSEQ multiplex PCR, the repertoire was profiled, and TCRdb retains in-frame clones only, with some absent. The sample yields over 200,000 clones, roughly 80% seen once. Sequenced input: PBMCs. The receptor source for this set is a woman aged 18-35 years in good health and CMV-seronegative. Each CDR3 is given with its conserved first and last residue. Fields, in order: V gene, clone size, D gene, J gene, CDR3 DNA, CDR3 protein. D genes are given only for firm matches. Only some rows state a clone size, as once, few, many or a class for expanded clones.

V gene: TRBV9
clone size: .
D gene: .
J gene: TRBJ1-3
CDR3 DNA: TGTGCCAGCCGAGGGACTGCCGCCGGAAACACCATATATTTT
CDR3 protein: CASRGTAAGNTIYF

V gene: TRBV20-1
clone size: .
D gene: .
J gene: TRBJ1-1
CDR3 DNA: TGCAGTGCTGGTTCAAACACTGAAGCTTTCTTT
CDR3 protein: CSAGSNTEAFF

V gene: TRBV2
clone size: .
D gene: .
J gene: TRBJ1-4
CDR3 DNA: TGTGCCAGCAGTGGGGGCGGAAATAAGGCCGAAAAACTGTTTTTT
CDR3 protein: CASSGGGNKAEKLFF

V gene: TRBV6-5
clone size: .
D gene: .
J gene: TRBJ2-2
CDR3 DNA: TGTGCCAGCAGACGCGGTGGGCGGAACACCGGGGAGCTGTTTTTT
CDR3 protein: CASRRGGRNTGELFF

V gene: TRBV7-9
clone size: .
D gene: TRBD2
J gene: TRBJ2-3
CDR3 DNA: TGTGCCAGCAGTCCACTAGCGGGAGTTATAGATACGCAGTATTTT
CDR3 protein: CASSPLAGVIDTQYF

V gene: TRBV2
clone size: .
D gene: TRBD1
J gene: TRBJ2-5
CDR3 DNA: TGTGCCAGCACTACCGAGACAGGGGGGGAGACCCAGTACTTC
CDR3 protein: CASTTETGGETQYF

V gene: TRBV7-9
clone size: .
D gene: .
J gene: TRBJ2-1
CDR3 DNA: TGTGCCAGCAGCCGCCTGGGGAGCTCCTACAATGAGCAGTTCTTC
CDR3 protein: CASSRLGSSYNEQFF

V gene: TRBV30
clone size: .
D gene: TRBD1
J gene: TRBJ2-5
CDR3 DNA: TGTGCCTGGAGTCAACAACAGGGGGCTCGGGAGACCCAGTACTTC
CDR3 protein: CAWSQQQGARETQYF

V gene: TRBV30
clone size: .
D gene: .
J gene: TRBJ1-1
CDR3 DNA: TGTGCCTGGTCTCAGATGAACACTGAAGCTTTCTTT
CDR3 protein: CAWSQMNTEAFF

V gene: TRBV30
clone size: .
D gene: .
J gene: TRBJ1-5
CDR3 DNA: TGTGCCTGGAGTGGGTTTAATAGCAATCAGCCCCAGCATTTT
CDR3 protein: CAWSGFNSNQPQHF

V gene: TRBV19
clone size: .
D gene: .
J gene: TRBJ1-4
CDR3 DNA: TGTGCCAGCCGACAGGTCCCGACGGCAACTAATGAAAAACTGTTTTTT
CDR3 protein: CASRQVPTATNEKLFF

V gene: TRBV6-6
clone size: .
D gene: TRBD1
J gene: TRBJ2-5
CDR3 DNA: TGTGCCAGCAGTCCCCGGACAGGGGGCGGGGAGACCCAGTACTTC
CDR3 protein: CASSPRTGGGETQYF

V gene: TRBV4-1
clone size: .
D gene: TRBD2
J gene: TRBJ2-7
CDR3 DNA: TGCGCCAGCAGCCAGCCCACTAGCGGGAGCTACGAGCAGTACTTC
CDR3 protein: CASSQPTSGSYEQYF

V gene: TRBV2
clone size: .
D gene: .
J gene: TRBJ1-3
CDR3 DNA: TGTGCCAGTGGGACTTTGCTCTCTGGAAACACCATATATTTT
CDR3 protein: CASGTLLSGNTIYF

V gene: TRBV2
clone size: .
D gene: .
J gene: TRBJ2-7
CDR3 DNA: TGTGCCAGCAGTGTAGCAGGGCCCGCCTCGGGTGAGCAGTACTTC
CDR3 protein: CASSVAGPASGEQYF

V gene: TRBV2
clone size: .
D gene: TRBD1
J gene: TRBJ2-7
CDR3 DNA: TGTGCCAGCAGTGAGACAGGGGGCGGCGAGCAGTACTTC
CDR3 protein: CASSETGGGEQYF

V gene: TRBV5-1
clone size: .
D gene: TRBD1
J gene: TRBJ2-3
CDR3 DNA: TGCGCCAGCAGCCCGGGACAGATCACAGATACGCAGTATTTT
CDR3 protein: CASSPGQITDTQYF

V gene: TRBV27
clone size: .
D gene: TRBD1
J gene: TRBJ1-4
CDR3 DNA: TGTGCCAGCAGTTTATTTGGACAGGGGATTAATGAAAAACTGTTTTTT
CDR3 protein: CASSLFGQGINEKLFF

V gene: TRBV4-1
clone size: .
D gene: TRBD1
J gene: TRBJ1-3
CDR3 DNA: TGCGCCAGCAGCCAAGACCCCCAGGGGGCTGGAAACACCATATATTTT
CDR3 protein: CASSQDPQGAGNTIYF

V gene: TRBV5-1
clone size: .
D gene: .
J gene: TRBJ2-3
CDR3 DNA: TGCGCCAGCACCCCCGGTAGCAGGAGCACAGATACGCAGTATTTT
CDR3 protein: CASTPGSRSTDTQYF

V gene: TRBV27
clone size: .
D gene: .
J gene: TRBJ2-1
CDR3 DNA: TGTGCCAGCAGTTTGCCTGCGGGAGAGCAGTTCTTC
CDR3 protein: CASSLPAGEQFF

V gene: TRBV30
clone size: few
D gene: TRBD1
J gene: TRBJ1-6
CDR3 DNA: TGTGCCTGGAGTCAGGGGGCGCTGGCCTATAATTCACCCCTCCACTTT
CDR3 protein: CAWSQGALAYNSPLHF

V gene: TRBV2
clone size: .
D gene: TRBD1
J gene: TRBJ2-7
CDR3 DNA: TGTGCCAGCAGCGGAGGGGCAGGGGGCCGTATTAGCTCCTACGAGCAGTACTTC
CDR3 protein: CASSGGAGGRISSYEQYF

V gene: TRBV2
clone size: .
D gene: .
J gene: TRBJ2-2
CDR3 DNA: TGTGCCAGCAGCCCGTCGGGCAGGGTGGACACCGGGGAGCTGTTTTTT
CDR3 protein: CASSPSGRVDTGELFF

V gene: TRBV5-1
clone size: once
D gene: .
J gene: TRBJ1-1
CDR3 DNA: TGCGCCAGCAGCTTGGCCGTTGAGGCGACGGACACTGAAGCTTTCTTT
CDR3 protein: CASSLAVEATDTEAFF

V gene: TRBV10-3
clone size: .
D gene: .
J gene: TRBJ2-3
CDR3 DNA: TGTGCCATCAGTGAGTTCGAAACAGATACGCAGTATTTT
CDR3 protein: CAISEFETDTQYF

V gene: TRBV5-1
clone size: .
D gene: TRBD1
J gene: TRBJ1-2
CDR3 DNA: TGCGCCAGCAGCTTGACAGGGGTCGAGGGCTACACCTTC
CDR3 protein: CASSLTGVEGYTF

V gene: TRBV7-9
clone size: .
D gene: .
J gene: TRBJ2-1
CDR3 DNA: TGTGCCAGCAGCCCCTGGGCAGGGAGCTCCTACAATGAGCAGTTCTTC
CDR3 protein: CASSPWAGSSYNEQFF

V gene: TRBV7-9
clone size: .
D gene: .
J gene: TRBJ2-7
CDR3 DNA: TGTGCCAGCAGCTTAGAAGTCAGGGTGGGCTACGAGCAGTACTTC
CDR3 protein: CASSLEVRVGYEQYF

V gene: TRBV27
clone size: few
D gene: TRBD1
J gene: TRBJ1-6
CDR3 DNA: TGTGCCAGCAGTTACAGGGGCGCTCATTCACCCCTCCACTTT
CDR3 protein: CASSYRGAHSPLHF

V gene: TRBV30
clone size: .
D gene: TRBD1
J gene: TRBJ1-4
CDR3 DNA: TGTGCCTGGAGTCTGGGCCCACAGGGGCCAGCTTTT
CDR3 protein: CAWSLGPQGPAF

V gene: TRBV15
clone size: .
D gene: TRBD1
J gene: TRBJ1-1
CDR3 DNA: TGTGCCACCAGCTCAAGGACAGGGAACACTGAAGCTTTCTTT
CDR3 protein: CATSSRTGNTEAFF

V gene: TRBV28
clone size: once
D gene: .
J gene: TRBJ1-5
CDR3 DNA: TGTGCCAGCAGTCCTCAGCGGGGTTCGCAGCCCCAGCATTTT
CDR3 protein: CASSPQRGSQPQHF

V gene: TRBV5-1
clone size: once
D gene: .
J gene: TRBJ1-5
CDR3 DNA: TGCGCCAGCAGCTTGACGGGAGAGGTGCCCCAGCATTTT
CDR3 protein: CASSLTGEVPQHF

V gene: TRBV13
clone size: .
D gene: .
J gene: TRBJ2-1
CDR3 DNA: TGTGCCAGCAGCGACTCGGCAGATCGGCAGTTCTTC
CDR3 protein: CASSDSADRQFF

V gene: TRBV2
clone size: .
D gene: .
J gene: TRBJ1-5
CDR3 DNA: TGTGCCAGCAGTGAAGCCGGGGTTCCTAATCAGCCCCAGCATTTT
CDR3 protein: CASSEAGVPNQPQHF

V gene: TRBV6-5
clone size: .
D gene: .
J gene: TRBJ1-2
CDR3 DNA: TGTGCCAGCAGTTACTCGCGGGGGCCCGGCTACACCTTC
CDR3 protein: CASSYSRGPGYTF

V gene: TRBV6-4
clone size: .
D gene: .
J gene: TRBJ2-4
CDR3 DNA: TGTGCCAGCAGTGACGAAAGGGGGGGCATTCAGTACTTC
CDR3 protein: CASSDERGGIQYF

V gene: TRBV30
clone size: .
D gene: .
J gene: TRBJ2-5
CDR3 DNA: TGTGCCTGGAGTGTCGTGGGGTCTAGCGCACAAGAGACCCAGTACTTC
CDR3 protein: CAWSVVGSSAQETQYF

V gene: TRBV9
clone size: .
D gene: TRBD2
J gene: TRBJ2-1
CDR3 DNA: TGTGCCAGCAGCGTCACTAGCGCGAGCTCCTACAATGAGCAGTTCTTC
CDR3 protein: CASSVTSASSYNEQFF

V gene: TRBV5-1
clone size: .
D gene: .
J gene: TRBJ2-3
CDR3 DNA: TGCGCCAGCAGCGCTGGAATTAGCAGCGATACGCAGTATTTT
CDR3 protein: CASSAGISSDTQYF

V gene: TRBV5-6
clone size: .
D gene: TRBD2
J gene: TRBJ2-2
CDR3 DNA: TGTGCCAGCAGCCCGTACTATGGCGGGGGGAACACCGGGGAGCTGTTTTTT
CDR3 protein: CASSPYYGGGNTGELFF

V gene: TRBV5-1
clone size: .
D gene: .
J gene: TRBJ1-2
CDR3 DNA: TGCGCCAGCAGCCTAGACAGCAACTATGGCTACACCTTC
CDR3 protein: CASSLDSNYGYTF

V gene: TRBV5-6
clone size: .
D gene: TRBD2
J gene: TRBJ2-1
CDR3 DNA: TGTGCCAGCAGCGACGGACTAGCGGGACCCAAAAATGAGCAGTTCTTC
CDR3 protein: CASSDGLAGPKNEQFF

V gene: TRBV7-9
clone size: .
D gene: TRBD1
J gene: TRBJ2-7
CDR3 DNA: TGTGCCAGCAGCGTCCGGGACAGAAACGAGCAGTACTTC
CDR3 protein: CASSVRDRNEQYF

V gene: TRBV2
clone size: .
D gene: TRBD2
J gene: TRBJ2-1
CDR3 DNA: TGTGCCAGCAACCAGCGGGGGAGCTCCTACAATGAGCAGTTCTTC
CDR3 protein: CASNQRGSSYNEQFF

V gene: TRBV5-1
clone size: .
D gene: .
J gene: TRBJ2-3
CDR3 DNA: TGCGCCAGCCGACTCAGGGAAGTGGGTACAGATACGCAGTATTTT
CDR3 protein: CASRLREVGTDTQYF

V gene: TRBV18
clone size: .
D gene: TRBD2
J gene: TRBJ2-7
CDR3 DNA: TGTGCCAGCTCACCACGGCGGGGGGAGCAGTACTTC
CDR3 protein: CASSPRRGEQYF